One sample yielded the 3 T cell receptor beta chains listed below, sequenced in a study of blood T cells in healthy people across ages. Combining a sample-barcoded 5' primer with a J-beta primer mix, a second PCR ran for roughly 6 to 12 cycles. One entry per CDR3 protein, called by TCRdb with MiXCR from the 5' RACE reads. The table records about 1 million distinct CDR3 sequences, 40% to 55% of them present only once. Sequencing input: blood. These receptors were collected from a woman aged 60-75 years in good health.

Points on this clonotype: At one end, the junction sequence differs from germline, possibly due to a read error. The chain combines TRBV2 with TRBJ2-7; D is tentatively TRBD1 or TRBD2 (5 bases each). The CDR3 sequence is 14 residues long. Germline V gene lookup returns CDR1 SNHLY and CDR2 FYNNEI. In nucleotides, the CDR3 is TGTGCCGGCAGTATCACCGGGACGGCCTACGAGCAGTACTTC. This encodes CAGSITGTAYEQYF.

The rearrangement uses TRBV20-1 and TRBJ2-7; D remains unclear. Germline lookup yields CDR1 DFQATT and CDR2 SNEGSKA (reference sequence). Trimming removed 5 bases from V and 0 bases from J, with 11 bases in between. CDR3 length: 13 amino acids. The CDR3 is CSAGPSFSYEQYF. The DNA of the CDR3 is TGCAGTGCTGGCCCCAGTTTCTCCTACGAGCAGTACTTC.

The J gene is TRBJ2-6, the V gene TRBV19, with D maybe TRBD2 (6 bases). Trimming removed 2 bases at V and 0 bases at J, with 17 bases between. The CDR3 runs to 19 residues. Germline assignment: CDR1 LNHDA and CDR2 SQIVND (reference sequence). The CDR3, as DNA: TGTGCCAGTAGTATATGGGGGACTGGGAGTGGCTCTGGGGCCAACGTCCTGACTTTC. Its protein is CASSIWGTGSGSGANVLTF.